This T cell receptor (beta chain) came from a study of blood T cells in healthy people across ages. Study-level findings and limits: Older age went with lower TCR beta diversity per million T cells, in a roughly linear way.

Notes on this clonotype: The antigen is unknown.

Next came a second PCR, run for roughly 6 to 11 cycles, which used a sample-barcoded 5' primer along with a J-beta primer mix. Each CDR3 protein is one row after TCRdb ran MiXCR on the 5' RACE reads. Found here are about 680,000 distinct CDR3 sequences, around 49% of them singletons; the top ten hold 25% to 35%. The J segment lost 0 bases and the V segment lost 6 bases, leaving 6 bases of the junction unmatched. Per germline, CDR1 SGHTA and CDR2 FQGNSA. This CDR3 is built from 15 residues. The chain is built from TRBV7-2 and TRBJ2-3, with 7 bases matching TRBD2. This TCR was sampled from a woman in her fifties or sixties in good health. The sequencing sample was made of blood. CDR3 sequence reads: CASRFPGLSTDTQYF. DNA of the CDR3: TGTGCCAGCAGGTTCCCGGGACTAAGCACAGATACGCAGTATTTT.